A selection of T cell receptor beta chains follows, all from one sample in a study of cytomegalovirus exposure and HLA in healthy donors. Clones were read by immunoSEQ multiplex PCR, and TCRdb kept only the in-frame ones, dropping some. The data contain roughly 120,000 clones, 65% to 80% of them singletons. Sequenced material: PBMCs. The source is an older woman in good health and CMV-seropositive. The CDR3 runs from the conserved cysteine through the conserved F or W. Fields, in order: V gene, J gene, CDR3 length, clone size, D gene, CDR3 DNA, CDR3 protein. D genes are given only for firm matches. Not every row has a clone size; where given, it reads once, few, many or a size class.

TRBV19	TRBJ1-5	15	NA	TRBD1	TGTGCCAGTAGTCTCTGGACAGGTAGCAATCAGCCCCAGCATTTT	CASSLWTGSNQPQHF
TRBV6-6	TRBJ1-6	15	NA	TRBD1	TGTGCCAGCAGTAAAGCCGGACAGGGGAGGTCACCCCTCCACTTT	CASSKAGQGRSPLHF
TRBV7-2	TRBJ2-7	13	NA	NA	TGTGCCAGCAGCTTAGGGGCAGAGGGCGAGCAGTACTTC	CASSLGAEGEQYF
TRBV29-1	TRBJ2-1	16	once	TRBD1	TGCAGCGCCTCGGGACAGGGAAAGGTGGATAGGAATGAGCAGTTCTTC	CSASGQGKVDRNEQFF
TRBV4-1	TRBJ1-1	14	NA	NA	TGCGCCAGCAGCCAAGGCGGTATGAACACTGAAGCTTTCTTT	CASSQGGMNTEAFF
TRBV2	TRBJ1-1	13	NA	NA	TGTGCCAGCAGTGCTCAGGGTAACACTGAAGCTTTCTTT	CASSAQGNTEAFF
TRBV4-3	TRBJ2-7	17	NA	TRBD2	TGCGCCAGCAGCAGAGGACTAGCGGGGGACCGATCCTACGAGCAGTACTTC	CASSRGLAGDRSYEQYF
TRBV4-3	TRBJ1-2	15	NA	NA	TGCGCCAGCAGCCAAGACCACCTACAGGGTCGTGGCTACACCTTC	CASSQDHLQGRGYTF
TRBV30	TRBJ1-2	13	NA	NA	TGTGCCTGGAGTTTACAGGGCAGCTATGGCTACACCTTC	CAWSLQGSYGYTF
TRBV5-1	TRBJ1-1	12	NA	NA	TGCGCCAGCAGCTTAGGGGACTCTGAAGCTTTCTTT	CASSLGDSEAFF
TRBV6-6	TRBJ2-1	16	NA	NA	TGTGCCAGCAGTCCCCAACTAGCAGGGGGCTACAATGAGCAGTTCTTC	CASSPQLAGGYNEQFF
TRBV5-1	TRBJ1-3	16	once	TRBD1	TGCGCCAGCAGCTCAGGGGACAGTTACTCTGGAAACACCATATATTTT	CASSSGDSYSGNTIYF
TRBV18	TRBJ2-7	13	NA	NA	TGTGCCAGCTCACCGGCACGAAACTACGAGCAGTACTTC	CASSPARNYEQYF
TRBV21-1	TRBJ2-4	14	NA	NA	TGTGCCAGCAGCGAGACTAGCGGGGCCCGTCTTCAGTACTTC	CASSETSGARLQYF
TRBV11-2	TRBJ1-4	16	few	NA	TGTGCCAGCAGCTTAGAGGCAGTTGCAACTAATGAAAAACTGTTTTTT	CASSLEAVATNEKLFF
TRBV23-1	TRBJ2-5	16	NA	TRBD1	TGCGCCAGCAGAATTCAACAGAACAGGGGGCAGGAGACCCAGTACTTC	CASRIQQNRGQETQYF
TRBV19	TRBJ1-1	17	few	TRBD1	TGTGCCAGTAGTATAGATCTCCGGGACAGGGCCTACACTGAAGCTTTCTTT	CASSIDLRDRAYTEAFF
TRBV5-8	TRBJ1-1	14	NA	NA	TGTGCCAGCAGCTTTGCAGCGACAGAGGCTGAAGCTTTCTTT	CASSFAATEAEAFF
TRBV5-1	TRBJ2-7	15	NA	NA	TGCGCCAGCAGCTGGTGGGAGCGTAACTCCTACGAGCAGTACTTC	CASSWWERNSYEQYF
TRBV30	TRBJ2-7	12	NA	NA	TGTGCCTGGAGTCCCAGGGGAGAGGAGCAGTACTTC	CAWSPRGEEQYF
TRBV19	TRBJ1-2	15	NA	NA	TGTGCCAGTAGTATCGGGGGGGCAGTGAGCTATGGCTACACCTTC	CASSIGGAVSYGYTF
TRBV11-2	TRBJ1-2	17	few	NA	TGTGCCAGCAGCTGGACCCCCCAGGCGGCGGGGTTGGATGGCTACACCTTC	CASSWTPQAAGLDGYTF
TRBV2	TRBJ1-2	15	NA	TRBD1	TGTGCCAGCAGTGAATTCAGGGGGGCACGATATGGCTACACCTTC	CASSEFRGARYGYTF
TRBV27	TRBJ2-6	15	few	NA	TGTGCCAGCAGCCCCAGGTCAACTGGGGCCAACGTCCTGACTTTC	CASSPRSTGANVLTF
TRBV18	TRBJ1-2	14	NA	TRBD1	TGTGCCAGCTCACCGGACAGGGGTCCCTATGGCTACACCTTC	CASSPDRGPYGYTF
TRBV7-9	TRBJ2-5	13	once	TRBD1	TGTGCCAGCAGCTTGTCAGGGGGCGAGACCCAGTACTTC	CASSLSGGETQYF
TRBV7-2	TRBJ2-1	17	once	TRBD2	TGTGCCAGCAGCTTAGCGTTTACAAGCGGGACCTACAATGAGCAGTTCTTC	CASSLAFTSGTYNEQFF
TRBV9	TRBJ1-6	16	NA	TRBD1	TGTGCCAGCAGCGTTATACCCGACAGGGTGGGTTCACCCCTCCACTTT	CASSVIPDRVGSPLHF
TRBV18	TRBJ2-7	16	once	TRBD1	TGTGCCAGCTCGCCCCTACAGGGGGCGGGAACCTACGAGCAGTACTTC	CASSPLQGAGTYEQYF
TRBV13	TRBJ2-1	15	NA	TRBD2	TGTGCCAGCAGCCCCGGGACTAGCGGGGTCAATGAGCAGTTCTTC	CASSPGTSGVNEQFF
TRBV5-4	TRBJ2-3	18	NA	TRBD1	TGTGCCAGCAGCCCCGTAAGACTCGGGACAGGGGGCACAGATACGCAGTATTTT	CASSPVRLGTGGTDTQYF
TRBV30	TRBJ2-1	17	NA	NA	TGTGCCTGGAGCCACCCCTCCTACGGGAGCTCCTACAATGAGCAGTTCTTC	CAWSHPSYGSSYNEQFF
TRBV7-3	TRBJ2-7	15	NA	TRBD1	TGTGCCAGCAGCTTAACGGGACAGGGGTGGTACGAGCAGTACTTC	CASSLTGQGWYEQYF
TRBV30	TRBJ1-5	15	NA	NA	TGTGCCTGGAGTGTACGCGGCGGCAGCAATCAGCCCCAGCATTTT	CAWSVRGGSNQPQHF
TRBV5-1	TRBJ2-1	13	few	TRBD2	TGCGCCAGCAGGCTAGCGGGAATCAATGAGCAGTTCTTC	CASRLAGINEQFF
TRBV29-1	TRBJ2-7	13	NA	TRBD1	TGCAGCGTCGAACGGACAGGTTCCTACGAGCAGTACTTC	CSVERTGSYEQYF
TRBV28	TRBJ1-2	15	NA	TRBD1	TGTGCCAGCCATGTGGGGACAGGGGGCAGCTATGGCTACACCTTC	CASHVGTGGSYGYTF
TRBV7-9	TRBJ2-2	18	NA	TRBD1	TGTGCCAGCAGCCCAAGCCCCGGACAGGGGCCGAACACCGGGGAGCTGTTTTTT	CASSPSPGQGPNTGELFF
TRBV11-1	TRBJ2-7	16	few	TRBD2	TGTGCCAGCAGCCCCCGCTGGGCTAGCGGGATCTACGAGCAGTACTTC	CASSPRWASGIYEQYF
TRBV23-1	TRBJ1-2	16	NA	NA	TGCGCCAGCAGTCAATCGAGGGAACACCCAGCGGATGGCTACACCTTC	CASSQSREHPADGYTF
TRBV30	TRBJ2-7	13	NA	NA	TGTGCTTGCGCCCGGGACTCGTTCTACGAGCAGTACTTC	CACARDSFYEQYF
TRBV5-1	TRBJ2-2	15	NA	NA	TGCGCCAGCAGCTTGACACCTGCGAACACCGGGGAGCTGTTTTTT	CASSLTPANTGELFF
TRBV6-5	TRBJ1-4	13	few	NA	TGTGCCAGCAGTGACCGGGAAGATGAAAAACTGTTTTTT	CASSDREDEKLFF
TRBV5-1	TRBJ2-3	15	NA	NA	TGCGCCAGCAGCGACCTGGGAGTATATACAGATACGCAGTATTTT	CASSDLGVYTDTQYF
TRBV7-2	TRBJ2-3	17	NA	TRBD2	TGTGCCAGCAGCTTGGGACTTGGCGGGAGGGCCGGAGATACGCAGTATTTT	CASSLGLGGRAGDTQYF
TRBV7-3	TRBJ2-3	15	few	NA	TGTGCCAGCAGCTTATCGGGACTTATCACAGATACGCAGTATTTT	CASSLSGLITDTQYF
TRBV19	TRBJ1-2	13	NA	TRBD1	TGTGCCAGTAGCCCTATAGACAGGGTCGGCTACACCTTC	CASSPIDRVGYTF
TRBV4-3	TRBJ1-2	15	NA	NA	TGCGCCAGCAGCCAAGATGCGGGACGGAGCTATGGCTACACCTTC	CASSQDAGRSYGYTF
TRBV7-9	TRBJ1-2	15	NA	NA	TGTGCCAGCAGCTCCGGAGTTGGGGGGAACTATGGCTACACCTTC	CASSSGVGGNYGYTF
TRBV7-3	TRBJ1-1	17	once	TRBD1	TGTGCCAGCAGCTTAACTAGGTTAAGGGGGCTGAACACTGAAGCTTTCTTT	CASSLTRLRGLNTEAFF
TRBV30	TRBJ2-7	13	NA	NA	TGTGCCTGGAGGGCGTCTGATAGGGGCGAGCAGTACTTC	CAWRASDRGEQYF
TRBV29-1	TRBJ1-5	14	NA	TRBD1	TGCAGCGTTGCGATTGGACAGGCGAATCAGCCCCAGCATTTT	CSVAIGQANQPQHF